This TCR beta chain was sequenced in a study of blood T cells in healthy people across ages (dated by TCRdb to the mid-2010s). Turning to the overall study: Template switching captured roughly one uniquely barcoded TCR beta cDNA molecule per two T cells in model experiments. The study measured age-related changes in TCR beta repertoire diversity using deep sequencing normalized with unique cDNA molecular identifiers. The donors were split into four age groups: young (average 16 years), middle-aged (39), aged (more than 60) and long-lived (roughly 86). Two additional independent replicas of 1 million unique cDNA reads from the same blood draw were analyzed for two donors (one aged 18 to 29 and one aged 80 or older). Here is what the overall study found, with its caveats: As age increased, observed TCR beta diversity per million T cells dropped in a roughly linear way, and a significant reduction was already evident by age about 40. Because donor CMV infection status was unknown, age-related changes in expanded clonotypes were potentially confounded. A strong correlation was found between observed TCR beta diversity and the percentage of naive T cells measured by flow cytometry. Estimates of total diversity based on one million sequenced T cells were considered lower bounds and underestimates. Because profiling used bulk unsorted PBMCs, naive and antigen-experienced compartments could not be compared conclusively. Compared with the aged group, more naive CD4+ T cells, fewer expanded clones and increased TCR diversity were shown by the long-lived group, suggesting age selection.

Systemically healthy Caucasian individuals from Russia, some 36 in total and aged about 6 to 95 years, were included as donors. Around 10 milliliters of peripheral blood were drawn from each donor into EDTA-treated Vacutainer tubes. PBMCs were isolated by Ficoll-Paque density-gradient centrifugation, with at least 6 million obtained per sample. Trizol reagent was used to extract total RNA from the PBMCs, yielding at least 5.5 micrograms per sample. For every donor, flow cytometry on a PBMC aliquot measured the percentage of naive CD45RAhigh/CD27high T cells. Cut back by 4 bases and 0 bases, the V and J ends lie 6 bases apart. CDR1 is given as SGHRS and CDR2 as YFSETQ, both from the germline V gene. The CDR3 runs 13 amino acids, cysteine and phenylalanine included. Solely the CDR3 DNA is kept, with 39 bases framed from the first base. The library relied on 5' RACE. Instrument on record: Illumina HiSeq 2500. A second PCR of roughly 7 to 12 cycles was run with a J-beta primer mix and a sample-barcoded 5' primer. A template-switch 5' adaptor carrying 12 random nucleotides introduced a unique molecular identifier onto each TCR beta cDNA molecule. Each sample yielded at least 3 million CDR3-containing paired-end reads. First-strand cDNA synthesis was performed from all RNA using the Mint cDNA synthesis kit, with priming by a TRBC-specific oligonucleotide. Following uracil-DNA glycosylase treatment, a first 18-cycle PCR with universal primers M1SS and BC2_uni_R was performed on all cDNA. The authors processed their data as follows. Each sample was normalized by randomly selecting 1 million high-quality reads, each carrying a distinct molecular identifier. Instead of being binned into consensus sequences, reads with shared molecular identifiers were discarded. MiTCR, set to a Q25 quality threshold and the strictest error-elimination algorithm, was used for CDR3 identification, clonotype clustering and error correction. A nonparametric unseen species model with Euler transformation was used to estimate a lower bound on total TCR beta diversity. TCRdb applied fastp at Q25 and MiXCR to the public reads, then kept only in-frame beta chains. Identical CDR3 protein sequences are pooled into one entry, listed with their most common genes and DNA. The V and J calls reflect TCRdb's pipeline rather than the authors' work. The sample table lists 800,000 to 950,000 distinct CDR3 sequences, 25% to 30% of them with a count of one. The ten largest clones take up 10% of the sample.

The table lists this clonotype with many counts. The antigen it binds to is not known. No per-base quality is available; no much larger clone lies one base away. These data are also associated with another study on T cells of mothers and their children. Per that second paper: Donors were nine systemically healthy Caucasian individuals: three mothers and their six children. cDNA synthesis used all of the extracted RNA, with roughly 1.6 ug of RNA in each 15 ul reaction. In the second PCR, the M1S primer added sample barcodes and 2-4 random nucleotides. Each mother yielded over 9 million TCR beta CDR3 reads and each child 2.5 million to 3 million reads. Thymic selection similarly shapes TCR recombination output in related and unrelated pairs, with minor effect from inherited differences. Normalized repertoire overlap in related mother-child pairs was always slightly higher than in unrelated mother-child pairs, but the difference was never significant. No persistent microchimeric T cell clones were detected, at a sensitivity of approximately 100 clones per million clonotypes. Deep NGS was used in the study to compare the TCR beta repertoires of mothers and children and to look for features that separate related mother-child pairs from unrelated individuals. On average, the children were approximately 11 +/- 4 years old, while the mothers were 40 +/- 4 years old. Libraries were sequenced on Illumina HiSeq 2000 with 100+100 nt paired-end reads after adapter ligation with NEBNext reagents. To prevent cross-contamination, the mother and child libraries were prepared one month apart and sequenced in separate runs. For each donor, between about 450,000 and 2,300,000 distinct TCR beta clonotypes were identified. Naive TCR beta clonotypes were estimated from low-frequency clonotypes matched to each donor's FACS-determined naive share, without sorting.

The TCR sequence derives from a woman in her thirties or forties in good health. This chain is built from TRBV5-1 and TRBJ2-3, with no D gene named confidently. Sequencing used blood. DNA sequence: TGCGCCAGCAGCCCGGACAGCACAGATACGCAGTATTTT. Translated, it gives CASSPDSTDTQYF.